The rows below give T cell receptor beta chains drawn from one sample of a study of T-cell memory formation after mild COVID-19. MiXCR, applied by TCRdb to the 5' RACE reads, yields one record per CDR3 protein. The sample lists under 300,000 distinct CDR3 sequences, 8.5% to 9.5% seen once, with 22% in the top ten. The sample comprised PBMCs or a T cell subset sorted from them (not recorded which). The receptors derive from a man aged 18 to 29 who had mild COVID-19 (a few samples of this study predate the infection). Cell type and time point are not known. CDR3s include the opening cysteine and the closing phenylalanine or tryptophan. A D gene is named only where the DNA matches it firmly. Expanded clones get a size class; other rows say once, few or many, or leave the size out.

v_gene	len	d_gene	abundance	j_gene	CDR3aa	CDR3nt
TRBV11-2	16	NA	few	TRBJ2-2	CASRYPGLALRGELFF	TGTGCCAGCAGATATCCGGGACTCGCCCTCCGCGGGGAGCTGTTTTTT
TRBV5-1	13	NA	few	TRBJ1-2	CASSYDVNYGYTF	TGCGCCAGCAGCTACGACGTTAACTATGGCTACACCTTC
TRBV20-1	14	NA	NA	TRBJ2-5	CSAIPGVVQETQYF	TGCAGTGCTATTCCGGGAGTTGTCCAAGAGACCCAGTACTTC
TRBV6-1	14	NA	many	TRBJ2-5	CASSGGTGMETQYF	TGTGCCAGCAGTGGGGGCACAGGGATGGAGACCCAGTACTTC
TRBV7-9	15	TRBD1	NA	TRBJ2-5	CASSPTDRGWETQYF	TGTGCCAGCAGCCCTACGGACAGGGGTTGGGAGACCCAGTACTTC
TRBV7-3	13	NA	NA	TRBJ1-1	CASSQLTRTEAFF	TGTGCCAGCAGCCAGTTAACGAGGACTGAAGCTTTCTTT
TRBV6-1	15	NA	few	TRBJ2-6	CASSVMGSGANVLTF	TGTGCCAGCAGTGTGATGGGCTCTGGGGCCAACGTCCTGACTTTC
TRBV7-9	18	TRBD1	few	TRBJ2-2	CASSVDRGRTANTGELFF	TGTGCCAGCAGCGTTGACAGGGGGCGGACCGCGAACACCGGGGAGCTGTTTTTT
TRBV7-3	15	TRBD2	NA	TRBJ2-5	CASSPLAGGRETQYF	TGTGCCAGCAGCCCTTTAGCGGGGGGAAGGGAGACCCAGTACTTC
TRBV6-2/TRBV6-3	15	TRBD2	NA	TRBJ2-1	CASFGLAGGPNEQFF	TGTGCCAGCTTTGGCCTAGCGGGGGGCCCTAATGAGCAGTTCTTC
TRBV7-2	15	NA	many	TRBJ1-6	CASSPRAGDLSPLHF	TGTGCCAGCAGCCCCCGGGCGGGAGACCTTTCACCCCTCCACTTT
TRBV4-2	13	NA	many	TRBJ1-5	CASSLRINQPQHF	TGTGCCAGCAGCCTCCGCATAAATCAGCCCCAGCATTTT
TRBV10-3	16	TRBD1	few	TRBJ1-4	CAISETTTGGNEKLFF	TGTGCCATCAGTGAGACTACGACAGGGGGGAATGAAAAACTGTTTTTT
TRBV25-1	15	NA	NA	TRBJ1-2	CASSELTGPLEGYTF	TGTGCCAGCAGTGAATTGACAGGACCTCTAGAGGGCTACACCTTC
TRBV6-1	14	TRBD1	NA	TRBJ1-1	CASRDYRGGTEAFF	TGTGCCAGCAGGGACTACAGGGGAGGCACTGAAGCTTTCTTT
TRBV4-1	14	NA	NA	TRBJ2-5	CASSQVGKQETQYF	TGCGCCAGCAGCCAAGTCGGTAAACAAGAGACCCAGTACTTC
TRBV7-9	16	TRBD1	NA	TRBJ2-1	CASSSRTGGSDNEQFF	TGTGCCAGCAGCTCTCGGACAGGGGGCAGCGACAATGAGCAGTTCTTC
TRBV7-2	17	TRBD2	many	TRBJ2-5	CASSLDPTSDRQETQYF	TGTGCCAGCAGCTTAGACCCGACTAGCGATCGGCAAGAGACCCAGTACTTC
TRBV7-9	14	NA	many	TRBJ1-2	CASNLNYDRTGYTF	TGTGCCAGCAACCTGAACTATGACAGAACTGGCTACACCTTC
TRBV7-2	15	TRBD2	few	TRBJ2-3	CASSPQAGRTDTQYF	TGTGCCAGCAGCCCGCAAGCGGGGAGGACAGATACGCAGTATTTT
TRBV20-1	13	NA	NA	TRBJ1-4	CSSSGSVTEKLFF	TGCAGTTCCTCAGGGAGTGTTACTGAAAAACTGTTTTTT
TRBV20-1	11	NA	NA	TRBJ1-4	CGGLLNEKLFF	TGCGGGGGACTGCTAAATGAAAAACTGTTTTTT
TRBV24-1	15	NA	NA	TRBJ2-7	CATSDWGEPPYEQYF	TGTGCCACCAGTGATTGGGGGGAACCGCCCTACGAGCAGTACTTC
TRBV15	15	NA	few	TRBJ1-1	CATSRDSSSNTEAFF	TGTGCCACCAGCAGAGATTCCAGCTCGAACACTGAAGCTTTCTTT
TRBV20-1	14	NA	many	TRBJ2-2	CSAEGPPNTGELFF	TGCAGTGCCGAGGGTCCCCCTAACACCGGGGAGCTGTTTTTT
TRBV29-1	16	TRBD1	NA	TRBJ2-1	CSVGGTGGSSYNEQFF	TGCAGCGTTGGAGGGACAGGGGGCTCTTCCTACAATGAGCAGTTCTTC
TRBV5-1	14	NA	many	TRBJ2-3	CASSLGTSGDTQYF	TGCGCCAGCAGCTTAGGCACTAGTGGAGATACGCAGTATTTT
TRBV6-5	15	NA	NA	TRBJ2-1	CASSHPSEYGAEQFF	TGTGCCAGCAGTCACCCCTCTGAGTACGGGGCTGAGCAGTTCTTC
TRBV7-6	17	NA	few	TRBJ1-5	CASSLGLGRGKHQPQHF	TGTGCCAGCAGCTTAGGTCTCGGCAGGGGTAAACATCAGCCCCAGCATTTT
TRBV4-3	14	NA	many	TRBJ2-3	CASSQELETDTQYF	TGCGCCAGCAGCCAAGAACTAGAAACAGATACGCAGTATTTT
TRBV10-3	15	TRBD1	many	TRBJ1-5	CAISQNTGAGQPQHF	TGTGCCATCAGTCAGAATACAGGGGCAGGTCAGCCCCAGCATTTT
TRBV20-1	11	NA	NA	TRBJ2-1	CSAHRSGEQFF	TGCAGTGCTCATAGAAGCGGGGAGCAGTTCTTC
TRBV7-9	14	NA	few	TRBJ1-2	CASSLGAGSNGYTF	TGTGCCAGCAGCTTAGGTGCAGGATCAAATGGCTACACCTTC
TRBV9	16	NA	few	TRBJ1-1	CASSALTGTQNTEAFF	TGTGCCAGCAGCGCACTAACCGGGACACAGAACACTGAAGCTTTCTTT
TRBV5-1	13	NA	NA	TRBJ2-1	CASKGPGRNEQFF	TGCGCCAGCAAAGGTCCAGGGCGCAATGAGCAGTTCTTC
TRBV6-5	15	NA	NA	TRBJ2-2	CASRQRDRDTGELFF	TGTGCCAGCAGGCAAAGGGACCGCGACACCGGGGAGCTGTTTTTT
TRBV7-2	14	NA	few	TRBJ2-2	CASSSYSLVGELFF	TGTGCCAGCAGCTCCTATAGCCTAGTTGGGGAGCTGTTTTTT
TRBV12-3/TRBV12-4	14	NA	many	TRBJ2-4	CASSLAGLEYIQYF	TGTGCCAGCAGTTTAGCGGGCCTTGAGTACATTCAGTACTTC
TRBV18	13	NA	few	TRBJ2-7	CASSPAWAYEQYF	TGTGCCAGCTCACCAGCCTGGGCGTACGAGCAGTACTTC
TRBV20-1	14	NA	NA	TRBJ2-7	CSARYDIHSYEQYF	TGCAGTGCTAGATATGACATCCACTCCTACGAGCAGTACTTC
TRBV6-5	16	NA	few	TRBJ2-5	CASSYTGLGREETQYF	TGTGCCAGCAGTTACACGGGCCTAGGTCGCGAAGAGACCCAGTACTTC
TRBV2	13	NA	few	TRBJ2-5	CASNPAEMETQYF	TGTGCCAGCAACCCGGCGGAGATGGAGACCCAGTACTTC
TRBV11-2	13	NA	NA	TRBJ1-2	CASSQTFSYGYTF	TGTGCCAGCAGCCAAACATTTTCCTATGGCTACACCTTC
TRBV5-4	15	TRBD1	few	TRBJ2-2	CASSLLQGAAGELFF	TGTGCCAGCAGCTTGCTACAGGGGGCCGCCGGGGAGCTGTTTTTT
TRBV12-3/TRBV12-4	15	NA	NA	TRBJ1-2	CASSAQQGIGHGYTF	TGTGCCAGCAGTGCACAACAGGGCATTGGGCATGGCTACACCTTC
TRBV29-1	13	NA	NA	TRBJ1-2	CSVVRADNYGYTF	TGCAGCGTTGTTAGGGCTGACAACTATGGCTACACCTTC
TRBV7-2	15	NA	NA	TRBJ1-3	CASSLVAAPENTIYF	TGTGCCAGCAGCTTAGTGGCAGCTCCTGAAAACACCATATATTTT
TRBV7-2	14	NA	NA	TRBJ2-1	CASSLVTGSNEQFF	TGTGCCAGCAGCTTAGTTACAGGCAGCAATGAGCAGTTCTTC
TRBV12-3/TRBV12-4	14	TRBD1	few	TRBJ2-2	CASRGQYNTGELFF	TGTGCCAGCAGGGGACAGTATAACACCGGGGAGCTGTTTTTT
TRBV5-1	13	NA	many	TRBJ2-2	CASSLEGSGELFF	TGCGCCAGCAGCTTGGAGGGAAGCGGGGAGCTGTTTTTT
TRBV10-3	14	NA	many	TRBJ2-7	CAISGAGKSYEQYF	TGTGCCATCAGCGGGGCAGGGAAATCCTACGAGCAGTACTTC